The clone carrying this T cell receptor (beta chain) is a singleton in its sample. The antigen remains undetermined. This CDR3 is 15 amino acids long. Trimming removed 5 bases from V and 8 bases from J; junction bases left unmatched: 9. Germline CDR1 reads SEHNR; CDR2 reads FQNEAQ (reference sequence). Samples of blood were obtained at baseline, on cycle 4 day 1, and on cycle 7 day 1. This sample is part of a study of OX40 agonist ivuxolimab in advanced cancers. Findings of the study overall: Low normalized T-cell clonal expansion was additionally recorded for some nonresponders.

Assay: immunoSEQ multiplex PCR; the TCRdb copy retains only in-frame clones and omits some. Altogether tens of thousands of clones are present, 65% to 90% being singletons, with the ten largest covering around 2%. V usage is TRBV7-9 and J usage is TRBJ1-3; the match to TRBD1 covers 10 bases. This specimen consisted of CD4+ or CD8+ T cells sorted from blood, obtained in a trial of the OX40 agonist ivuxolimab. This sequence was found in an adult with an advanced solid tumor such as melanoma, head and neck, liver or kidney cancer. This CDR3 is CASSDLGTGVDTIYF. For the CDR3, the DNA is TGTGCCAGCAGCGATTTAGGGACAGGGGTAGACACCATATATTTT.